This TCR beta chain was retrieved from a study of T cells in Graves' hyperthyroidism and ophthalmopathy. Study context: Pretreatment peripheral blood was obtained at initial diagnosis. Study results and caveats: Most thyroid clonotypes expanded above 0.001 were also detected in blood.

Amplification targeted TCR beta CDR3 regions from RNA transcripts. An initial round of RT-PCR targeting the TCR CDR3 relied on the HTBI primer set. TCRdb reprocessed the multiplex PCR reads via MiXCR and lists one record per CDR3 protein. The sample gives roughly 300,000 distinct CDR3 sequences, over 15% of which show up once; around 54% is in the top ten. This clonotype was picked up many times. What it binds is not known. The CDR3 spans 16 residues. Germline V gives CDR1 MNHEY, CDR2 SVGEGT. V was pared by 8 bases and J by 0 bases, with 18 bases between. Orbital computed tomography, thyroid ultrasound, serum thyroxine and TRAb, and clinical symptoms together informed the diagnoses.

The material sequenced was blood. The sequence was collected from a woman in her forties or fifties with Graves' hyperthyroidism. V usage is TRBV6-2 or TRBV6-3 and J usage is TRBJ2-3; D is ambiguous. The CDR3 protein is CASVKAPHYSTDTQYF. Here the CDR3 DNA reads TGTGCCAGCGTTAAAGCCCCCCACTATAGCACAGATACGCAGTATTTT.